The T cell receptor (beta chain) described here comes from a study of T cell changes during pregnancy in multiple sclerosis. Produced via immunoSEQ multiplex PCR; TCRdb's table is partial and in-frame only. Counted here are over 100,000 clones, about 90% occurring once; the ten biggest clones make up roughly 1.4%. Germline V gives CDR1 MDHEN, CDR2 SYDVKM. This CDR3 region has 12 residues. The ends lost 6 bases at V and 7 bases at J; junction bases unmatched: 5. This clonotype was obtained from a female donor with multiple sclerosis, enrolled in a pregnancy study. The gene calls are TRBV28 and TRBJ1-1; 7 bases map to TRBD1. Sequences were derived from peripheral blood, sampled in the third trimester of pregnancy. The CDR3 nucleotides are TGTGCCAGCAGCCGAGACAGGGTTGAAGCTTTCTTT. It encodes CASSRDRVEAFF.